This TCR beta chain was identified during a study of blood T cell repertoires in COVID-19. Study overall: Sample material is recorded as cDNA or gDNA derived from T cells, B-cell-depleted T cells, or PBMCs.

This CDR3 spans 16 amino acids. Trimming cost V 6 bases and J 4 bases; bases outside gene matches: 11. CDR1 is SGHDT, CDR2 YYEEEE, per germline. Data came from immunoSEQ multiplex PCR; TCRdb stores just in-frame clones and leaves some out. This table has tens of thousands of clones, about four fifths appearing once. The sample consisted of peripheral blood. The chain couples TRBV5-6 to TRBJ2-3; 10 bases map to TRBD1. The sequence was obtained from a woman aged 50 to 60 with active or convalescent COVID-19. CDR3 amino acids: CASTTPGQGWPDTQYF. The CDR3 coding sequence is TGTGCCAGCACCACACCGGGACAGGGGTGGCCAGATACGCAGTATTTT. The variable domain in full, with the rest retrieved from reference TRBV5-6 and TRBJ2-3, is DAGVTQSPTHLIKTRGQQVTLRCSPKSGHDTVSWYQQALGQGPQFIFQYYEEEERQRGNFPDRFSGHQFPNYSSELNVNALLLGDSALYLCASTTPGQGWPDTQYFGPGTRLTVL.